This passage covers 9 T cell receptor beta chains from one sample sequenced in a study of T cell responses to AZD1222 COVID-19 vaccine. Method: immunoSEQ multiplex PCR; TCRdb's copy keeps in-frame clones and lacks some. Among some 160,000 clones listed, 80% to 95% were seen once. The specimen comprised peripheral blood, sampled on day 0 of AZD1222 vaccination. Every receptor here comes from an adult in good health.

V usage is TRBV2 and J usage is TRBJ1-1, with D unclear. In germline, CDR1 is SNHLY, CDR2 FYNNEI. The CDR3 spans 17 residues. The V gene lost 0 bases and the J gene lost 1 base, with 15 bases spanning the gap. The CDR3: CASSEALLGRRNTEAFF. The DNA of the CDR3 is TGTGCCAGCAGTGAAGCGCTTCTAGGACGGAGGAACACTGAAGCTTTCTTT. Combining the CDR3 with reference TRBV2 and TRBJ1-1 gives the whole variable domain EPEVTQTPSHQVTQMGQEVILRCVPISNHLYFYWYRQILGQKVEFLVSFYNNEISEKSEIFDDQFSVERPDGSNFTLKIRSTKLEDSAMYFCASSEALLGRRNTEAFFGQGTRLTVV.

CDR3 amino acids: CASSRGWRGDYNEQFF. The CDR3 DNA is TGTGCCAGCAGCAGGGGTTGGCGGGGGGACTACAATGAGCAGTTCTTC. The chain employs TRBV7-6 and TRBJ2-1; TRBD2 matches 8 bases. From germline, CDR1 is SGHVS and CDR2 FNYEAQ. The CDR3 covers 16 residues. Trimming cost V 5 bases and J 3 bases; bases outside gene matches: 9.

The chain has TRBV6-5 and TRBJ1-4; D unclear. V lost 8 bases, J lost 8 bases, and 21 bases lay in between. The CDR3 runs to 15 residues. Germline V gene data show CDR1 as MNHEY and CDR2 as SVGAGI. CDR3 sequence reads: CASGSNSPIPEKLFF. In nucleotides, the CDR3 is TGTGCCAGCGGATCCAACAGCCCCATTCCAGAAAAACTGTTTTTT.

V is TRBV30 and J is TRBJ2-1; D gene unclear. CDR1 is GTSNPN and CDR2 is SVGIG in the germline V gene (reference sequence). The V and J ends lost 1 base and 0 bases respectively, with 10 bases between them. The CDR3 has 15 amino acids. As DNA, the CDR3 is TGTGCCTGGAGTGCGACGGAGTCCTCCTACAATGAGCAGTTCTTC. This sequence encodes CAWSATESSYNEQFF.

The chain carries TRBV18 and TRBJ2-1, with D uncertain. CDR3 size: 15 residues. Germline loops: CDR1 KGHSH, CDR2 LQKENI. V was pared by 4 bases and J by 0 bases, with 10 bases between. The CDR3 protein is CASSLTLSSYNEQFF. As DNA, the CDR3 is TGTGCCAGCTCACTCACTCTGAGCTCCTACAATGAGCAGTTCTTC.

The chain is built from TRBV27 and TRBJ1-1; D perhaps matches TRBD1 (6 bases). Germline V CDR1 and CDR2: MNHEY, SMNVEV (reference sequence). This CDR3 has 15 amino acids. V was pared by 11 bases and J by 4 bases, with 23 bases between. The CDR3 loop is CASRVAAGASTEAFF. As DNA, the CDR3 is TGTGCCTCCCGGGTCGCGGCGGGGGCTAGCACTGAAGCTTTCTTT.

The chain has TRBV7-8 and TRBJ2-7, with 11 bases lining up with TRBD2. The CDR3 covers 15 residues. Germline CDR1 reads SGHVS; CDR2 reads FQNEAQ. The ends lost 2 bases at V and 2 bases at J; junction bases unmatched: 2. The CDR3 sequence: CASSLIAGGAYEQYF. Written as DNA, the CDR3 is TGTGCCAGCAGCTTAATAGCGGGAGGGGCCTACGAGCAGTACTTC.

The chain employs TRBV24-1 and TRBJ2-2; TRBD2 matches at 9 bases. The V and J ends lost 5 bases and 0 bases, in that order; junction bases with no gene match: 9. Germline V lookup: CDR1 KGHDR, CDR2 SFDVKD. This CDR3 is 18 amino acids long. The CDR3 coding sequence is TGTGCCACCAGTGGGGCGGGTAGCGGGAGAGCGAACACCGGGGAGCTGTTTTTT. Translated: CATSGAGSGRANTGELFF.

This clone appeared once. The chain uses TRBV30 and TRBJ1-5, with D uncertain. V lost 3 bases to trimming and J lost 3 bases, with 18 bases between them. The CDR3 extends over 16 amino acids. Germline V gene data show CDR1 as GTSNPN and CDR2 as SVGIG (reference sequence). For the CDR3, the DNA is TGTGCCTGGAGCCAACGATGGGGAACGGACAATCAGCCCCAGCATTTT. It encodes CAWSQRWGTDNQPQHF.